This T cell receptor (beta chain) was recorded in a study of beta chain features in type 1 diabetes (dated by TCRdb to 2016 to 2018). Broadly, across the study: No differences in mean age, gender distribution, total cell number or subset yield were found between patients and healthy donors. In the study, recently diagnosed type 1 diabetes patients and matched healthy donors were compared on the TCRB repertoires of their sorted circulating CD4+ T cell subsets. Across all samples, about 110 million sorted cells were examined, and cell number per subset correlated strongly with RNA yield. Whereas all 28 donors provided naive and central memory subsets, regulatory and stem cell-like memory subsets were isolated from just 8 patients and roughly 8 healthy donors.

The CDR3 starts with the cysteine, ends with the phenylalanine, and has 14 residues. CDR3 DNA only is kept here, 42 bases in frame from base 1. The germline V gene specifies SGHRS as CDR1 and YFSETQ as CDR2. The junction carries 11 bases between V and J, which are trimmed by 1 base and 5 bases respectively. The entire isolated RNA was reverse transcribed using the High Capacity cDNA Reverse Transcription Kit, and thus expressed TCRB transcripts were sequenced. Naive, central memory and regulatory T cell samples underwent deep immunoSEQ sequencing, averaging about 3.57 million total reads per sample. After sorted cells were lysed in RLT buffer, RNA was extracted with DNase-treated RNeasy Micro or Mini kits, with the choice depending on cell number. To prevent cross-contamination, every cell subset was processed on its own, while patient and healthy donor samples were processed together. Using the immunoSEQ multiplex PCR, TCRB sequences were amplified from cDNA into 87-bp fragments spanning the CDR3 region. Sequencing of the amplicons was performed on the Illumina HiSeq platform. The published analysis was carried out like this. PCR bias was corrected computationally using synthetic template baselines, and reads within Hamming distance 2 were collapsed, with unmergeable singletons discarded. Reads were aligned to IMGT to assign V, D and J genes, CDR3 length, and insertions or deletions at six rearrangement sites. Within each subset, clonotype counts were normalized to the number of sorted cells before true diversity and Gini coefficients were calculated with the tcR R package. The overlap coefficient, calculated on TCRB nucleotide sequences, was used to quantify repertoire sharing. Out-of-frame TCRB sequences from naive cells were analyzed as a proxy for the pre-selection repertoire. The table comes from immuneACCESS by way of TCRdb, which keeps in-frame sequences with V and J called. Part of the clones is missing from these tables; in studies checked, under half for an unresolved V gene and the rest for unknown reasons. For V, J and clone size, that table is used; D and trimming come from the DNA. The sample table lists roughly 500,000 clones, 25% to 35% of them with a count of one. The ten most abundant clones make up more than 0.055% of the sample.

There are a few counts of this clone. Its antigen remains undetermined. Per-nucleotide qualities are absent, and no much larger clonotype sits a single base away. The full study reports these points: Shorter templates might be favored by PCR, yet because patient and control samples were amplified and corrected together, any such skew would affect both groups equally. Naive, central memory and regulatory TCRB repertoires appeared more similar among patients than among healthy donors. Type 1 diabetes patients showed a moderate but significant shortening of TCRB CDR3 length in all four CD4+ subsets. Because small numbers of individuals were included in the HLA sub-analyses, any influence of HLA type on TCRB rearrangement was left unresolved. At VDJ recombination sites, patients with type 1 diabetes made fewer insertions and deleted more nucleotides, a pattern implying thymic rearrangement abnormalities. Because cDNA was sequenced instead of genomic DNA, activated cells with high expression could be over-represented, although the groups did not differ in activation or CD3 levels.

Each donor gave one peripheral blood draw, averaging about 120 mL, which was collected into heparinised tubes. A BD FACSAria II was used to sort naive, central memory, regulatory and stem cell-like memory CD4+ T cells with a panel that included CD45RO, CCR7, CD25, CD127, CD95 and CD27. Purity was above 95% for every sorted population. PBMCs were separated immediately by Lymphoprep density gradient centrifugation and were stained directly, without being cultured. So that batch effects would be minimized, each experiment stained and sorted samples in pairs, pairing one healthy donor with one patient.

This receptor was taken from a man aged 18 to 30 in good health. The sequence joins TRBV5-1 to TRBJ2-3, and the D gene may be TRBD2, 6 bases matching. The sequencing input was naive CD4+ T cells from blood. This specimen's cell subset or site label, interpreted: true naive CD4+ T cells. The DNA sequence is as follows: TGCGCCAGCAGCTTGCGGGAGCTGGAAGATACGCAGTATTTT. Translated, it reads CASSLRELEDTQYF.